These 15 T cell receptor beta chains share one sample of origin, sequenced in a study of blood T cell repertoires in COVID-19. The assay was immunoSEQ multiplex PCR, and TCRdb's table has in-frame clones only and misses some. The repertoire holds over 120,000 clones, with over 65% as singletons. Material for sequencing was peripheral blood. Receptors were obtained from a human donor in a cohort sampled during active COVID-19.

The chain employs TRBV18 and TRBJ2-3, with 10 bases fitting TRBD2. Germline V gene lookup returns CDR1 KGHSH and CDR2 LQKENI. Unmatched junction bases numbered 2, after V lost 3 bases and J lost 2 bases. The CDR3 runs to 15 residues. In nucleotides, the CDR3 is TGTGCCAGCTCACCTAGCGGGAGGACCACAGATACGCAGTATTTT. This sequence encodes CASSPSGRTTDTQYF.

This chain joins TRBV5-1 and TRBJ2-5; D might be TRBD1 (6 bases). The germline V and J ends were trimmed by 0 bases and 2 bases, with 11 bases remaining between them. This CDR3 region has 15 residues. Germline values: CDR1 SGHRS, CDR2 YFSETQ. In DNA form, the CDR3 reads TGCGCCAGCAGCTTGGCAGGGGTAGGGCAAGAGACCCAGTACTTC. This gives the protein CASSLAGVGQETQYF. Using reference TRBV5-1 and TRBJ2-5 for the parts outside the CDR3, the full variable domain is KAGVTQTPRYLIKTRGQQVTLSCSPISGHRSVSWYQQTPGQGLQFLFEYFSETQRNKGNFPGRFSGRQFSNSRSEMNVSTLELGDSALYLCASSLAGVGQETQYFGPGTRLLVL.

This chain joins TRBV24-1 and TRBJ1-2; 9 nucleotides match TRBD1. CDR1 is KGHDR, CDR2 SFDVKD, per germline. The CDR3 has 19 amino acids. J lost 3 bases, V lost 7 bases, and 20 bases had no gene match. CDR3: CATRGTPGQGNGWDYGYTF. CDR3 DNA: TGTGCCACCAGGGGAACACCGGGACAGGGTAACGGGTGGGACTATGGCTACACCTTC.

This chain links TRBV15 with TRBJ2-3, with D possibly TRBD2 on 6 matching bases. This CDR3 contains 14 residues. Trimming shortened V by 8 bases and J by 7 bases, and 19 bases separated the two germline ends. From germline, CDR1 is LNHNV and CDR2 YYDKDF (reference sequence). DNA for the CDR3: TGTGCCACCGTCCTCGGGACTGCCCGATATACGCAGTATTTT. Its translation is CATVLGTARYTQYF.

This chain links TRBV4-1 with TRBJ2-6; 9 nucleotides line up with TRBD1. Trimming at V came to 2 bases and at J to 4 bases, leaving 12 bases not matched to a gene. In germline, CDR1 is MGHRA, CDR2 YSYEKL. The CDR3 runs to 19 residues. The CDR3 sequence: CASSQPTGTGPSGANVLTF. In DNA, the CDR3 is TGCGCCAGCAGCCAACCAACCGGGACAGGGCCCTCAGGGGCCAACGTCCTGACTTTC.

The chain recombines TRBV5-6 with TRBJ2-1, with 13 bases fitting TRBD2. J lost 4 bases, V lost 1 base, and 5 bases had no gene match. The germline V gene has CDR1 SGHDT and CDR2 YYEEEE. This CDR3 has 17 residues. The CDR3 loop reads CASSLRTSGGNYNEQFF. CDR3 sequence (DNA): TGTGCCAGCAGCTTGAGGACTAGCGGGGGTAATTACAATGAGCAGTTCTTC.

The chain employs TRBV20-1 and TRBJ1-1; D not certain. Germline CDR1 DFQATT, CDR2 SNEGSKA (reference sequence). CDR3 length: 11 residues. V was pared by 7 bases and J by 8 bases, with 14 bases between. The CDR3 here is CSDGGGSEAFF. In nucleotides, the CDR3 is TGCAGTGATGGCGGAGGCTCAGAAGCTTTCTTT.

This clone is a singleton in its sample. The chain carries TRBV5-1 and TRBJ2-2; 8 bases agree with TRBD1. CDR3 length: 16 residues. Germline V CDR1 and CDR2: SGHRS, YFSETQ. Losses at the gene ends were 2 bases for V and 5 bases for J; bases not matched to a gene: 8. The CDR3 coding sequence is TGCGCCAGCAGCTTCTCACAGGGGGGATGGACCGGGGAGCTGTTTTTT. This translates into CASSFSQGGWTGELFF.

This clone came up once. The V call is TRBV18, the J call TRBJ1-1; no reliable D call. The CDR3 loop spans 16 amino acids. Trimming removed 2 bases from V and 1 base from J, with 14 bases in between. The germline gives CDR1 KGHSH, CDR2 LQKENI. Written as DNA, the CDR3 is TGTGCCAGCTCACCATCGGGGTCCCGGGGGAACACTGAAGCTTTCTTT. Its protein is CASSPSGSRGNTEAFF.

The CDR3: CASSPGQGNRLYTEAFF. The CDR3 DNA is TGCGCCAGCAGCCCGGGACAGGGCAACCGACTATACACTGAAGCTTTCTTT. The genes are TRBV4-1 and TRBJ1-1, with 9 bases lining up with TRBD1. The germline CDR1 and CDR2 sequences are MGHRA and YSYEKL. With 4 bases clipped from V and 3 bases from J, the junction kept 12 bases outside the gene matches. This CDR3 has 17 residues.

V is TRBV5-5 and J is TRBJ2-7; D is ambiguous. The CDR3 is made up of 14 amino acids. The germline V and J ends were trimmed by 0 bases and 2 bases, with 9 bases remaining between them. CDR1 is SGHKS, CDR2 YYEKEE, per germline (reference sequence). CDR3 protein: CASSLEPLTYEQYV. The CDR3 bases are TGTGCCAGCAGCTTGGAGCCCTTAACCTACGAGCAGTACGTC.

This chain links TRBV15 with TRBJ2-5; TRBD2 is a possible D gene (6 bases). The CDR3 length is 15 residues. Germline V gene data show CDR1 as LNHNV and CDR2 as YYDKDF (reference sequence). V was clipped by 1 base and J by 5 bases, with 14 bases between them. In nucleotides, the CDR3 is TGTGCCACCAGCAGAGGGAGGGGTCAAACGGAGACCCAGTACTTC. Translation: CATSRGRGQTETQYF.

This rearrangement joins TRBV19 to TRBJ2-5; the D gene is possibly TRBD2 (6 bases). Trimming shortened V by 4 bases and J by 4 bases, and 13 bases separated the two germline ends. The length of the CDR3 is 14 residues. Looked up from germline, CDR1 is LNHDA and CDR2 is SQIVND (reference sequence). CDR3 residues: CASSNYRGRETQYF. CDR3 DNA sequence: TGTGCCAGTAGTAACTACCGGGGGAGAGAGACCCAGTACTTC.

This chain connects TRBV6-6 to TRBJ1-5; D might be TRBD1 (5 bases). The CDR3 spans 13 residues. V gave up 1 base and J gave up 6 bases, with 7 bases separating them. Germline V gives CDR1 MNHNY, CDR2 SVGAGI (reference sequence). CDR3 bases: TGTGCCAGCAGTTACTTGGGGGGTCAGCCCCAGCATTTT. It translates to CASSYLGGQPQHF.

In this sample, this clone turned up a few times. The chain joins TRBV5-1 to TRBJ2-7, with 8 nucleotides matching TRBD1. Germline V gene data show CDR1 as SGHRS and CDR2 as YFSETQ. The CDR3 is 15 residues long. V was pared by 0 bases and J by 1 base, with 3 bases of the junction left unmatched. The CDR3 is CASSLARGLSYEQYF. The CDR3 nucleotides are TGCGCCAGCAGCTTGGCCAGGGGGCTATCCTACGAGCAGTACTTC.